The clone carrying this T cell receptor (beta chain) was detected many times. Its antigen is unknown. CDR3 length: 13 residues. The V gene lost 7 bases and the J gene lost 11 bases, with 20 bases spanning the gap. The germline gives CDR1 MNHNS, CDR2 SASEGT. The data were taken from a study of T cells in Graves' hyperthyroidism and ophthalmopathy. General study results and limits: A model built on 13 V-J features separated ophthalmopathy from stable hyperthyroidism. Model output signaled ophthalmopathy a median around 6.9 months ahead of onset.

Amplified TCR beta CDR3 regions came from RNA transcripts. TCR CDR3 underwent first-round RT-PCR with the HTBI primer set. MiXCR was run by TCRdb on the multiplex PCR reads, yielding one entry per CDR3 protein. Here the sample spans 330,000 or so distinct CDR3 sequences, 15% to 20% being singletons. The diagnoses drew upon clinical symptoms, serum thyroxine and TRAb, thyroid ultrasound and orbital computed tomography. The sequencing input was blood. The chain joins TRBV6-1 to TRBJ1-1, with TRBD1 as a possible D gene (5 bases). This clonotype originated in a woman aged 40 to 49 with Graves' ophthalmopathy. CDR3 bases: TGTGCCAGCACCTCCGGGACGAGGTGGTTGGCTTTCTTT. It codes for CASTSGTRWLAFF.